This T cell receptor beta chain was identified during a study of blood T cell repertoires in COVID-19. In the study overall: Italy, Spain and the United States were the sources of the convalescent and acute COVID-19 samples.

This clone was seen only once. The CDR3 length is 15 residues. Trimming cost V 6 bases and J 5 bases; bases outside gene matches: 5. Germline CDR1 MNHEY, CDR2 SVGEGT. This table comes from immunoSEQ multiplex PCR, and its TCRdb copy is limited to in-frame clones, with some not included. Of tens of thousands of clones in the sample, about 81% are singletons; the top ten hold around 9.2%. The sequence derives from a human donor in a cohort sampled during active COVID-19. The rearrangement links TRBV6-2 or TRBV6-3 to TRBJ2-3, with 13 bases that match TRBD2. The sequenced material came from peripheral blood. CDR3 DNA sequence: TGTGCCAGCAGCCTGACTAGCGGGAGGTTAGATACGCAGTATTTT. This encodes CASSLTSGRLDTQYF.